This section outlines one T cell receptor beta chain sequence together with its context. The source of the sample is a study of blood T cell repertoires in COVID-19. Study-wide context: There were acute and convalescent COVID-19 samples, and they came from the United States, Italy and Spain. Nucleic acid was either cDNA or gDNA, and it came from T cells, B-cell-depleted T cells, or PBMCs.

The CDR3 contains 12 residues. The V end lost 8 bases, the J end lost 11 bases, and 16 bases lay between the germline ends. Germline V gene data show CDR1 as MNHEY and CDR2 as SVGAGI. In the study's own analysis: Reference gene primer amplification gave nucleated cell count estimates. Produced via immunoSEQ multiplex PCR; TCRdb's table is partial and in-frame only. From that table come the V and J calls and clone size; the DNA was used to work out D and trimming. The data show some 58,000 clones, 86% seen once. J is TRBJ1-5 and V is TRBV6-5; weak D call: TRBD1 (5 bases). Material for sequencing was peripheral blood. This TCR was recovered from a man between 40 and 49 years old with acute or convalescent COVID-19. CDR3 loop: CASWTDGGAQHF. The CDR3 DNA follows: TGTGCCAGCTGGACGGACGGGGGGGCCCAGCATTTT.